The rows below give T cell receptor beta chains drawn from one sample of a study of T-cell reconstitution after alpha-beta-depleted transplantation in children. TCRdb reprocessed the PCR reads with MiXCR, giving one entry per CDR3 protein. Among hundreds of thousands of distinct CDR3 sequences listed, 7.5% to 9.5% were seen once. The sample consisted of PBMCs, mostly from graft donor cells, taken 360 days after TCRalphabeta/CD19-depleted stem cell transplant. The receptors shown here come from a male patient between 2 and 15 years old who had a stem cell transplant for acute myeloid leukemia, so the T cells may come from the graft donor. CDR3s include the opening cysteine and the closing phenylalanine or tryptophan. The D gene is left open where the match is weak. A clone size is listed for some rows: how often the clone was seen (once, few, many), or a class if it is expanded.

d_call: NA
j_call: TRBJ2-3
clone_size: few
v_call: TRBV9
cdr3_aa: CASSVEIKESSTDTQYF
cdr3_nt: TGTGCCAGCAGCGTAGAGATCAAGGAATCTAGCACAGATACGCAGTATTTT

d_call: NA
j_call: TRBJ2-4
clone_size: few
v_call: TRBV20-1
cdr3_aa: CSARDAGLAKNIQYF
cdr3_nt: TGCAGTGCTAGAGATGCGGGATTAGCCAAAAACATTCAGTACTTC

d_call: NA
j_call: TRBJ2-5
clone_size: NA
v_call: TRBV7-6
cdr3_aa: CASSSSVGETQYF
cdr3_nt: TGTGCCAGCAGCTCTAGCGTGGGAGAGACCCAGTACTTC

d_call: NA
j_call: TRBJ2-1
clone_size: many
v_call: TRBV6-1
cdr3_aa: CASSPHSPSSYNEQFF
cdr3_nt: TGTGCCAGCAGTCCACACTCGCCTAGCTCCTACAATGAGCAGTTCTTC

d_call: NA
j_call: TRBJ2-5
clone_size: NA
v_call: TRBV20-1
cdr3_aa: CSASRTSKETQYF
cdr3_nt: TGCAGTGCTAGCCGGACGAGCAAAGAGACCCAGTACTTC

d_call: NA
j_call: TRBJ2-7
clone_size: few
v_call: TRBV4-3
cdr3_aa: CASSQDRRGGYEQYF
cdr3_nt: TGCGCCAGCAGCCAAGATCGCAGGGGGGGATACGAGCAGTACTTC

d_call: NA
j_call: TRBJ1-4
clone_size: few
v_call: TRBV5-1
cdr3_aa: CASSLLWRGKDEKLFF
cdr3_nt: TGCGCCAGCAGCTTACTCTGGCGTGGCAAAGATGAAAAACTGTTTTTT

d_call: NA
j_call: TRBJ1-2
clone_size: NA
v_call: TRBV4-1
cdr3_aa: CASSQVPGIGYTF
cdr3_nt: TGCGCCAGCAGCCAGGTACCCGGCATCGGCTACACCTTC

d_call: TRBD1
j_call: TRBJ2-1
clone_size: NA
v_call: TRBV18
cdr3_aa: CASSPRTGGANEQFF
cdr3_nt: TGTGCCAGCTCACCTCGGACAGGGGGGGCCAATGAGCAGTTCTTC

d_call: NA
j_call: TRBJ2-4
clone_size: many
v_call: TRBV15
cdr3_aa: CATSRGEVLGKNIQYF
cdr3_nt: TGTGCCACCAGCAGAGGAGAGGTCCTAGGTAAAAACATTCAGTACTTC

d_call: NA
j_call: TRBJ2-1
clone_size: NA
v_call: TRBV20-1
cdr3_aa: CSAPAPGNEQFF
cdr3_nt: TGCAGTGCCCCCGCTCCGGGGAATGAGCAGTTCTTC

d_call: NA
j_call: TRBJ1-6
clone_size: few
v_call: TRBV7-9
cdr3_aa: CASSLFGVVSSPLHF
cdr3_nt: TGTGCCAGCAGCTTATTCGGGGTAGTAAGTTCACCCCTCCACTTT

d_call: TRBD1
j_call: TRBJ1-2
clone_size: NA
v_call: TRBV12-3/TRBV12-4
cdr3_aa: CAIRTGSGYTF
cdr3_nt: TGTGCCATCAGGACAGGGTCCGGCTACACCTTC

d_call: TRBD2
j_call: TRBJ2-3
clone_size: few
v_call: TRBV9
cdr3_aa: CASSLKRGTSSDTQYF
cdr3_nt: TGTGCCAGCAGCCTCAAGCGGGGGACCAGTTCCGATACGCAGTATTTT

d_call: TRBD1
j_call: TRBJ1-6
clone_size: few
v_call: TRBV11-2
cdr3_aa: CASSKPGTGIGSPLHF
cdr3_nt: TGTGCCAGCAGCAAGCCCGGGACAGGGATCGGATCACCCCTCCACTTT

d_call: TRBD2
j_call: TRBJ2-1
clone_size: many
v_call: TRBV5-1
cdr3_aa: CASSPGGTSGTEQFF
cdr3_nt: TGCGCCAGCAGCCCAGGAGGGACTAGCGGTACTGAGCAGTTCTTC

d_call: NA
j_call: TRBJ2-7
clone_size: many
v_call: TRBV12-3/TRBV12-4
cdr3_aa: CASSGFGRHSYEQYF
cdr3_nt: TGTGCCAGCAGTGGTTTCGGCAGGCACTCCTACGAGCAGTACTTC

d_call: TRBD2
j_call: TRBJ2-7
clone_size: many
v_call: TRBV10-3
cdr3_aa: CAISASGSGYEQYF
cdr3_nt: TGTGCCATCAGTGCTAGCGGGAGTGGGTACGAGCAGTACTTC

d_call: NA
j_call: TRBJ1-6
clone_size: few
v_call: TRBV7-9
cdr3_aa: CASSLEGWNSPLHF
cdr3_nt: TGTGCCAGCAGCTTAGAGGGTTGGAATTCACCCCTCCACTTT

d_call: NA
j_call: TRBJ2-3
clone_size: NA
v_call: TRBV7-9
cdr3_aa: CASRGATDTQYF
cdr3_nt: TGTGCCAGCAGGGGGGCCACAGATACGCAGTATTTT

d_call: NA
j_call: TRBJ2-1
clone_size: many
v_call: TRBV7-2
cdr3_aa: CASSSQGFSYNEQFF
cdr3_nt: TGTGCCAGCAGCTCTCAGGGTTTCTCCTACAATGAGCAGTTCTTC

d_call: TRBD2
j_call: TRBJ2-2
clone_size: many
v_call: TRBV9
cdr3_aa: CASSVRGGAGELFF
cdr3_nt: TGTGCCAGCAGCGTCCGCGGGGGGGCCGGGGAGCTGTTTTTT

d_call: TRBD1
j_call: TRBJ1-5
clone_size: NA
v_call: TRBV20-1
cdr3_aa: CSARDPRGTGARQPQHF
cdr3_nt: TGCAGTGCTAGAGATCCGCGGGGGACAGGGGCAAGGCAGCCCCAGCATTTT

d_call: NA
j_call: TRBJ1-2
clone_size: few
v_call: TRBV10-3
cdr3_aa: CAISEDRETHYGYTF
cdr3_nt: TGTGCCATCAGTGAAGACCGGGAGACACACTATGGCTACACCTTC

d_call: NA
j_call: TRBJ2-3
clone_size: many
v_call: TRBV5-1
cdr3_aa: CASSSGTRTDTQYF
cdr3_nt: TGCGCCAGCAGCTCGGGGACACGCACAGATACGCAGTATTTT

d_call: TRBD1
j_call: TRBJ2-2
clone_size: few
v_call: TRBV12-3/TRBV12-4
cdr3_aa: CASTSDRGVGTGELFF
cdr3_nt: TGTGCCAGCACCTCGGACAGGGGGGTGGGCACCGGGGAGCTGTTTTTT

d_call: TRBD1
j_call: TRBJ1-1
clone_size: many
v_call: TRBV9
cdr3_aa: CASSARDRMNTEAFF
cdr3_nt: TGTGCCAGCAGCGCAAGGGACAGGATGAACACTGAAGCTTTCTTT

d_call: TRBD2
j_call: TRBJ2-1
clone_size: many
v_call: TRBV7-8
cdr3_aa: CASSLMTAGDGNNEQFF
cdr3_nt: TGTGCCAGCAGCTTAATGACCGCGGGAGATGGGAACAATGAGCAGTTCTTC

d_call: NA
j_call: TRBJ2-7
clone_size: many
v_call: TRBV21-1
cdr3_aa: CASSKREDKAYEQYF
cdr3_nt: TGTGCCAGCAGCAAAAGGGAAGACAAAGCCTACGAGCAGTACTTC

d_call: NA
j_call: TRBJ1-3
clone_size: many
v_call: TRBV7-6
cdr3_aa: CASGPGLSGNTIYF
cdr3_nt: TGTGCCAGCGGTCCAGGGTTGTCTGGAAACACCATATATTTT

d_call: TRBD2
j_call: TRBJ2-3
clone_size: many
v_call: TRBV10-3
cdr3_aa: CAISDRPSSGRAGDTQYF
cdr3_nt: TGTGCCATCAGTGATCGTCCCTCTAGCGGGAGGGCAGGAGATACGCAGTATTTT

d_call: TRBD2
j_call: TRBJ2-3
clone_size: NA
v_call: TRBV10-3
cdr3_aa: CAISRTSGTLTDTQYF
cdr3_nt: TGTGCCATCAGCCGGACTAGCGGGACCCTCACAGATACGCAGTATTTT

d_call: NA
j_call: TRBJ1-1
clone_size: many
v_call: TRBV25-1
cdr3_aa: CASSGETNTEAFF
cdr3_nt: TGTGCCAGCAGCGGGGAAACGAACACTGAAGCTTTCTTT

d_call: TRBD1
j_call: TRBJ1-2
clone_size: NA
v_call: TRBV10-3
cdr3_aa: CAISEAGGDYGYTF
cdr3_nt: TGTGCCATCAGTGAGGCAGGGGGCGACTATGGCTACACCTTC

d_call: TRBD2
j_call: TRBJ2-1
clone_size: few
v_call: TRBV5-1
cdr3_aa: CASRWVSGGAHSYNEQFF
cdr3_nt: TGCGCCAGCAGGTGGGTTAGCGGGGGAGCCCACTCCTACAATGAGCAGTTCTTC

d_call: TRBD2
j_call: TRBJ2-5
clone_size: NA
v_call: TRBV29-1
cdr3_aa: CSTPGLAGVVAETQYF
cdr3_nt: TGCAGCACACCCGGACTAGCGGGAGTGGTGGCAGAGACCCAGTACTTC

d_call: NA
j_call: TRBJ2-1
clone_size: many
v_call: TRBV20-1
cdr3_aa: CSASWRGPPRYNEQFF
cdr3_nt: TGCAGTGCTAGTTGGCGGGGCCCCCCTCGGTACAATGAGCAGTTCTTC

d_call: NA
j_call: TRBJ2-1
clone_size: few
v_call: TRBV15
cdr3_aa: CATSSKDSANEQFF
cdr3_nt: TGTGCCACCAGCAGTAAGGACTCTGCCAATGAGCAGTTCTTC

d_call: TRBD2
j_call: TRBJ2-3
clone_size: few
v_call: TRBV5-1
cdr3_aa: CASSLGTNTDTQYF
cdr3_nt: TGCGCCAGCAGCCTCGGGACTAACACAGATACGCAGTATTTT

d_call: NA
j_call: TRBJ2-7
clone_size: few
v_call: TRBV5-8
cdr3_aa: CASSSGLAGSEQYF
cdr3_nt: TGTGCCAGCAGCTCGGGACTGGCGGGGTCCGAGCAGTACTTC

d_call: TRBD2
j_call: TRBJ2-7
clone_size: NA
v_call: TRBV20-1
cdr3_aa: CSARDLAGSYEQYF
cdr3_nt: TGCAGTGCTAGAGACCTAGCGGGATCCTACGAGCAGTACTTC

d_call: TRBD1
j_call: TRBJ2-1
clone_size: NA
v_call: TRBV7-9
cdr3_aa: CASSLALGVGTGKFF
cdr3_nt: TGTGCCAGCAGCTTAGCGCTGGGCGTTGGGACAGGGAAGTTCTTC

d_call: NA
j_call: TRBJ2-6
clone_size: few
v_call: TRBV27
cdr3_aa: CASKWSGANVLTF
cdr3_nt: TGTGCCAGCAAATGGTCTGGGGCCAACGTCCTGACTTTC

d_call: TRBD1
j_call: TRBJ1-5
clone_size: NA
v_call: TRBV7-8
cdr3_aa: CASSLEGTDNQPQHF
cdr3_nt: TGTGCCAGCAGCTTAGAAGGGACAGACAATCAGCCCCAGCATTTT

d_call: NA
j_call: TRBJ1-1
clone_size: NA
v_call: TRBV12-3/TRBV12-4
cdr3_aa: CASSWGPEAEAFF
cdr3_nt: TGTGCCAGCAGTTGGGGGCCCGAAGCTGAAGCTTTCTTT

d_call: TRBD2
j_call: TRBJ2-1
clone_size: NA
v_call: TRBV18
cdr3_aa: CASSPPGFQREVYNEQFF
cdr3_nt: TGTGCCAGCTCACCACCCGGGTTCCAGCGGGAGGTTTACAATGAGCAGTTCTTC

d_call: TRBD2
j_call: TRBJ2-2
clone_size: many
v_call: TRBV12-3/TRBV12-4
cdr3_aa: CASSWGGGTGELFF
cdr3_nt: TGTGCCAGCAGCTGGGGCGGGGGCACCGGGGAGCTGTTTTTT

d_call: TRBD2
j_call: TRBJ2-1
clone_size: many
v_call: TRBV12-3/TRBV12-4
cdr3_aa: CASSSPSGIVNNEQFF
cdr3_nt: TGTGCCAGCAGTTCGCCTAGCGGGATAGTAAACAATGAGCAGTTCTTC

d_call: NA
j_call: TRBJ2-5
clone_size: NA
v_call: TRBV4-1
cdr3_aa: CASSEEQGWGETQYF
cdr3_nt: TGCGCCAGCAGCGAAGAACAGGGTTGGGGAGAGACCCAGTACTTC

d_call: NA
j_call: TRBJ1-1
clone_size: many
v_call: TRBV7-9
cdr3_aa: CASSLGGYLAEAFF
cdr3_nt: TGTGCCAGCAGCTTAGGGGGTTATTTGGCTGAAGCTTTCTTT

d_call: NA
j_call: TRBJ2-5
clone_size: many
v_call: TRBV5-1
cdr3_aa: CASSLDLVEETQYF
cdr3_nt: TGCGCCAGCAGCTTGGATCTAGTAGAAGAGACCCAGTACTTC

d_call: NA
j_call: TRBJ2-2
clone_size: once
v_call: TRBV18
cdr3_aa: CASSPFRGSGNTGELFF
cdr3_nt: TGTGCCAGCTCACCTTTCCGGGGTAGCGGCAACACCGGGGAGCTGTTTTTT

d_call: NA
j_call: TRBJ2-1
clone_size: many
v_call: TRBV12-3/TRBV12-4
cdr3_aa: CASQGGNGIEQFF
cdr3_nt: TGTGCCAGCCAGGGGGGGAACGGTATCGAGCAGTTCTTC